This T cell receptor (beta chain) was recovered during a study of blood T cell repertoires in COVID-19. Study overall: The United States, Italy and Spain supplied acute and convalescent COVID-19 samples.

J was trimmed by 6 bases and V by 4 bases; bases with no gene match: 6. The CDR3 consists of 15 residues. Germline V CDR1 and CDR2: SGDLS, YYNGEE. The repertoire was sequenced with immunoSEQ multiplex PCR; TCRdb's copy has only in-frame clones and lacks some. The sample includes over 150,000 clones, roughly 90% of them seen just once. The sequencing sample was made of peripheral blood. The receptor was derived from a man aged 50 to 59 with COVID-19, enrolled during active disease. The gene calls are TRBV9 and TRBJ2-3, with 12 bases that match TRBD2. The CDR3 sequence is CASSLTSGGRDTQYF. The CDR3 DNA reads TGTGCCAGCAGCTTAACTAGCGGGGGGCGGGATACGCAGTATTTT.